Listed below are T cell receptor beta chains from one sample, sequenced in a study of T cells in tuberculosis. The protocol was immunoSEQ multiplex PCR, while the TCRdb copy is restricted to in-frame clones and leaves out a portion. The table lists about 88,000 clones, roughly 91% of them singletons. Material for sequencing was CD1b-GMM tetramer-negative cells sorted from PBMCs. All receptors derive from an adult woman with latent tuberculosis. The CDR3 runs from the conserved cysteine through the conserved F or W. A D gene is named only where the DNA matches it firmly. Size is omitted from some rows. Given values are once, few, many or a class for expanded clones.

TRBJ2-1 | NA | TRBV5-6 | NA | TGTGCCAGCAGCATGCGGGGATCCTACAATGAGCAGTTCTTC | CASSMRGSYNEQFF
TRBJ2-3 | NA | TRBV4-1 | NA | TGCGCCAGCAGCCATCCGGTTACAGAGAGCACAGATACGCAGTATTTT | CASSHPVTESTDTQYF
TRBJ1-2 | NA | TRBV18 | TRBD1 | TGTGCCAGCTCACCACCGGGACAGGGAAGTGGCTATGGCTACACCTTC | CASSPPGQGSGYGYTF
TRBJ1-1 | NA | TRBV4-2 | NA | TGTGCCAGCAGCCAAGGGATGGGCCAAGCTTTCTTT | CASSQGMGQAFF
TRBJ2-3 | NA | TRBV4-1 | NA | TGCGCCAGCAGCCGCGGGATCACAGATACGCAGTATTTT | CASSRGITDTQYF
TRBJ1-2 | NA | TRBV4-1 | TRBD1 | TGCGCCAGCAGCCAAGATTGGCAGACAGGGGCAAGGGGTGGCTACACCTTC | CASSQDWQTGARGGYTF
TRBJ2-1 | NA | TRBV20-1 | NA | TGCAGTGCTAGGGGGGCTGGTGAGCAGTTCTTC | CSARGAGEQFF
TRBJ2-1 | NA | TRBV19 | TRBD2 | TGTGCCAGTACCCCGGGGTATAGCGGGGGTTACAATGAGCAGTTCTTC | CASTPGYSGGYNEQFF
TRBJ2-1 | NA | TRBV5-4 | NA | TGTGCCAGCAGCCCGATGACTCCAAGCCCCCATCTTCGGTTCTTC | CASSPMTPSPHLRFF
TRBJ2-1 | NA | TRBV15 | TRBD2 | TGTGCCACCGTGTGGGCGGGGGGCCCTTACAATGAGCAGTTCTTC | CATVWAGGPYNEQFF
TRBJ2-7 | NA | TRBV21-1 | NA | TGTGCCAGCAGCAAATTATTTATCGGGGGACAGGGGTCCTACGAGCAGTACTTC | CASSKLFIGGQGSYEQYF
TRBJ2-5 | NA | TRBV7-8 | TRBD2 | TGTGCCAGCAGCCCGACTAGCGGAACAAGAGAGCCCCAGTACTTC | CASSPTSGTREPQYF
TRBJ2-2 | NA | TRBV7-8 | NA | TGTGCCAGCAGCTTGTCTAGGTTTAAGGCCGGGGAGCTGTTTTTT | CASSLSRFKAGELFF
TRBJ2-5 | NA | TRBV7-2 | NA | TGTGCCAGCAGCCCTTATAGGGGGTTCCAAGAGACCCAGTACTTC | CASSPYRGFQETQYF
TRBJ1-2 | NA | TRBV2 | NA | TGTGCCAGCAGCACCGGGGGAGGCTACACCTTC | CASSTGGGYTF
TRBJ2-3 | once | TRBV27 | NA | TGTGCCAGCAGTTTACGCTCTGGCGGAAGGATGCCAGATACGCAGTATTTT | CASSLRSGGRMPDTQYF
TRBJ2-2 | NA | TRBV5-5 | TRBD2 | TGTGCCAGCAGCTTGGCGGGGGGTTCAAACACCGGGGAGCTGTTTTTT | CASSLAGGSNTGELFF
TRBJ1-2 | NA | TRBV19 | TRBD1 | TGTGCCAGTAGTATAACAGGGGGCGCGGCTGGCTACACCTTC | CASSITGGAAGYTF
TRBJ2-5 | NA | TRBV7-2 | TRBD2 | TGTGCCAGCAGCCCAACGGGGACTAGTAAGGAGACCCAGTACTTC | CASSPTGTSKETQYF
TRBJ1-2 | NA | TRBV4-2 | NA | TGTGCCAGCAGCCAAGAGTGGGGACAAGCCGATGGCTACACCTTC | CASSQEWGQADGYTF
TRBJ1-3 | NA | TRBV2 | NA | TGTGCCAGCAGTGAATTAGGCAGGGAGGACACCATATATTTT | CASSELGREDTIYF
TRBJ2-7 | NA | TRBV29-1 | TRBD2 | TGCAGCGTTGAAGATGTCGGGACTAGCCGGTACGAGCAGTACTTC | CSVEDVGTSRYEQYF
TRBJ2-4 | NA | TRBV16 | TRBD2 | TGTGCCAGCAGCCAATTCCGGGGGGACATTCAGTACTTC | CASSQFRGDIQYF
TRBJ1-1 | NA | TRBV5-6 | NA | TGTGCCAGCAGGGTCGGGGGGCTGAACACTGAAGCTTTCTTT | CASRVGGLNTEAFF
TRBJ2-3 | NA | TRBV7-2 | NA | TGTGCCAGCAGCTTAGGACACACAGATACGCAGTATTTT | CASSLGHTDTQYF
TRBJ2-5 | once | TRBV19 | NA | TGTGCCAGTAGTATAGATAGGAGAGGGGGAGAGACCCAGTACTTC | CASSIDRRGGETQYF
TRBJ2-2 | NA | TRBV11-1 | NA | TGTGCCAGCAGCTTCCCAAACCTTCAGGGGTGGGGCGACACCGGGGAGCTGTTTTTT | CASSFPNLQGWGDTGELFF
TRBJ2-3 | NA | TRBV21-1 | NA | TGTGCCAGCAGCAAAGAGGGGACAGGGGTTCAAGATACGCAGTATTTT | CASSKEGTGVQDTQYF